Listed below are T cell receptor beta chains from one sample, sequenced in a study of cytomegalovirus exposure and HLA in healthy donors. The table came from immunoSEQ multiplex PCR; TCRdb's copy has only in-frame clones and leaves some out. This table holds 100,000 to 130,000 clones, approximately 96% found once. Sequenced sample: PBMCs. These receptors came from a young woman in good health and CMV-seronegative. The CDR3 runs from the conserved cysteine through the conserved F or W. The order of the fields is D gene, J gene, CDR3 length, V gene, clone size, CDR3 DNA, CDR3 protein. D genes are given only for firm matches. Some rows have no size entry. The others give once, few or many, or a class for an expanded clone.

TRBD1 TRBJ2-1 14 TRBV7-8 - TGTGCCAGCGGATCGGGACAGGACTACAATGAGCAGTTCTTC CASGSGQDYNEQFF
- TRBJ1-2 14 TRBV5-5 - TGTGCCAGCACCCCGGGACATCCCGGCTCGCGCTACACCTTC CASTPGHPGSRYTF
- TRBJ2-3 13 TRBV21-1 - TGTGCCAGCAGGAAACAGGACACAGATACGCAGTATTTT CASRKQDTDTQYF
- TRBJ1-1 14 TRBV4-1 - TGCGCCAGCAGCCAAACCGGGTTACTCGACTGGGCTTTCTTT CASSQTGLLDWAFF
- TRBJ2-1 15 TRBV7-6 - TGTGCCAGCAGCCGGACCGACAGCCCCAGCAATGAGCAGTTCTTC CASSRTDSPSNEQFF
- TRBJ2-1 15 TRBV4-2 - TGTGCCAGCAGCCAAAACCCGACCCAGCCGGGGGTACAGTTCTTC CASSQNPTQPGVQFF
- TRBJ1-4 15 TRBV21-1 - TGTGCCAGCAGCAAAGAACCAGGGAGGGATGAAAAACTGTTTTTT CASSKEPGRDEKLFF
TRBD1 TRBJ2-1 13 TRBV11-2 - TGTGCCAGCAGCGGACAGGACTACAATGAGCAGTTCTTC CASSGQDYNEQFF
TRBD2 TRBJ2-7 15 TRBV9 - TGTGCCAGCAGCCCCATGCCTGGGGAGGGCTACGAGCAGTACTTC CASSPMPGEGYEQYF
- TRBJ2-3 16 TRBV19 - TGTGCCAGTAGTATACGGGCAGGGTCTAGCACAGATACGCAGTATTTT CASSIRAGSSTDTQYF
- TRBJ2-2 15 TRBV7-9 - TGTGCCAGCAGCGACGACAGTCTTTTCCCCGGGGAGCTGTTTTTT CASSDDSLFPGELFF
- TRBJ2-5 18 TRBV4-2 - TGTGCCAGCAGCCCTGTGATCTTAGCCGGACAGCAACAAGAGACCCAGTACTTC CASSPVILAGQQQETQYF
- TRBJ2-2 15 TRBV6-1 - TGTGCCAGCAGTGAAGGGCAGGGTGTCGCCGGGGAGCTGTTTTTT CASSEGQGVAGELFF
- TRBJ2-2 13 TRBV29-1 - TGCAGCGTTGATAGGGGGAACACCGGGGAGCTGTTTTTT CSVDRGNTGELFF
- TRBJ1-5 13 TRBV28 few TGTGCCAGTCAGTTTAGGGGTAATCAGCCCCAGCATTTT CASQFRGNQPQHF
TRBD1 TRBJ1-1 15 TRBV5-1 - TGCGCCAGCAGCGGCGGGGACAGGGGGCCCCTTGAAGCTTTCTTT CASSGGDRGPLEAFF
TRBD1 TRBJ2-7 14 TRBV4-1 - TGCGCCAGCAGCCAGCGAGGACAGGGGTACGAGCAGTACTTC CASSQRGQGYEQYF
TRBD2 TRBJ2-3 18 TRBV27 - TGTGCCAGCAGTTTATACCGACTAGCGGGGGGGCCATTAGATACGCAGTATTTT CASSLYRLAGGPLDTQYF
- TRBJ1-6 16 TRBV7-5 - TGTGTCAGAAGCCCCCGGGGGGGACACTATAATTCACCCCTCCACTTT CVRSPRGGHYNSPLHF
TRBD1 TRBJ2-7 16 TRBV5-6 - TGTGCCAGCAGCGTATTGATAAGGACAGGCCTTTACGAGCAGTACTTC CASSVLIRTGLYEQYF
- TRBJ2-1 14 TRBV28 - TGTGCCAGCAGTTCTCCCTCGTTTAACAATGAGCAGTTCTTC CASSSPSFNNEQFF
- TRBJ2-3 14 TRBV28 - TGTGCCAGCAGCTCGGGGGGCGTAACAGATACGCAGTATTTT CASSSGGVTDTQYF
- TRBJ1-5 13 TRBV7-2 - TGTGCCAGCAGCCGGGACACCAATCAGCCCCAGCATTTT CASSRDTNQPQHF
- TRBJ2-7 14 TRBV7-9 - TGTGCCATCGTTTCAGGGGCAGTCTGGGACGAGCAGTACTTC CAIVSGAVWDEQYF
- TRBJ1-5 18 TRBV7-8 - TGTGCCAGCAGCTTACGCGACCGAGATAGTAGACACAATCAGCCCCAGCATTTT CASSLRDRDSRHNQPQHF
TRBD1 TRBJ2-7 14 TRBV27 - TGTGCCAGCAGTCGGACAGGGTGGACGGACGAGCAGTACTTC CASSRTGWTDEQYF
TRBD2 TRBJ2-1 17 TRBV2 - TGTGCCAGCAGTGATCTTAGCGGGGACTTCAGTTGGAATGAGCAGTTCTTC CASSDLSGDFSWNEQFF
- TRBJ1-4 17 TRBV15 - TGTGCCACCAGCAGAGATTGGGCAGGGGATGGTCTTGGAAAACTGTTTTTT CATSRDWAGDGLGKLFF
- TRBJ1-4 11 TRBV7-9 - TGTGCCAGCAGCACAATAGCGGGGCTGTTTTTT CASSTIAGLFF
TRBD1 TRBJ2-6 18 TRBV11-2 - TGTGCCAGCAGCAATAAGGGACAGGGGAGCTCTGGGGCCAACGTCCTGACTTTC CASSNKGQGSSGANVLTF
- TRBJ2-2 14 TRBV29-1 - TGCAGCGTTGGAAGCTCTTTGAACACCGGGGAGCTGTTTTTT CSVGSSLNTGELFF
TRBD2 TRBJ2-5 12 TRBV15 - TGTGCCACCAGCAGAGATGGGGGGGCCCAGTACTTC CATSRDGGAQYF
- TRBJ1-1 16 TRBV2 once TGTGCCAGCAGCCCCGGAGGGCCAGGGACGAACACTGAAGCTTTCTTT CASSPGGPGTNTEAFF
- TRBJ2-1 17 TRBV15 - TGTGCCACCAGAGCAACCACGTTGCTTACGTCCTACAATGAGCAGTTCTTC CATRATTLLTSYNEQFF
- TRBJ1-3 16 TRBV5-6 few TGTGCCAGCAGTCGCATTGGCGGGTACTCTGGAAACACCATATATTTT CASSRIGGYSGNTIYF
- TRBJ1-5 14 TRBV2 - TGTGCCAGCAGTGACTTTAATAGCAATCAGCCCCAGCATTTT CASSDFNSNQPQHF
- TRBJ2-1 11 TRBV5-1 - TGCGCCAGCAGCTTGTGGGACACTCTGTTCTTC CASSLWDTLFF
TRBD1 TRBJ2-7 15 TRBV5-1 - TGCGCCAGCAGCTTGGCGGGCGGACAGGGCGACGAGCAGTACTTC CASSLAGGQGDEQYF
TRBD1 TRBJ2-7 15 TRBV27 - TGTGCCAGCATCCTAGACAGGGGGCGCTTCTACGAGCAGTACTTC CASILDRGRFYEQYF
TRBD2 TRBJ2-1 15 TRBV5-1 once TGCGCCAGCAGCTCACGGGGGGACCTTTTCAATGAGCAGTTCTTC CASSSRGDLFNEQFF
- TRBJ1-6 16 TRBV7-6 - TGTGCCAGCAGCGAACAGGGTGGCTCCTATAATTCACCCCTCCACTTT CASSEQGGSYNSPLHF
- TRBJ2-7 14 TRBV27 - TGTGCCAGCAGTTTTGGTCGTCTCGGCTACGAGCAGTACTTC CASSFGRLGYEQYF
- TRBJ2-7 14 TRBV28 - TGTGCCAGCACCTCAGCGAAGTTTATCTACGAGCAGTACTTC CASTSAKFIYEQYF
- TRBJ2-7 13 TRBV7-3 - TGTGCCAGCAGCTTATTTCCGGGATACGAGCAGTACTTC CASSLFPGYEQYF
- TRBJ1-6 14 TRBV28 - TGTGCCAGCAGGAATTCGCCTGGGAGTTCACCCCTCCACTTT CASRNSPGSSPLHF
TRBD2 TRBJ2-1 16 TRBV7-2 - TGTGCCAGCAGCTTAGTAGGTCGGGGGGGTGGCAATGAGCAGTTCTTC CASSLVGRGGGNEQFF
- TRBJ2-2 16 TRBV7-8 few TGTGCCAGCAGCCGCCGACAGGAGCCGAACTCCGGGGAGCTGTTTTTT CASSRRQEPNSGELFF
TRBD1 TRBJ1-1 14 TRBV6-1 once TGTGCCAACAACGACAGGGCGAGGGACACTGAAGCTTTCTTT CANNDRARDTEAFF
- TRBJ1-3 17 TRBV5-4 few TGTGCCAGCAGCTTGCAGCCCCAGGCTCCGGCTGGAAACACCATATATTTT CASSLQPQAPAGNTIYF
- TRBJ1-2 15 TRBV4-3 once TGCGCCAGCAGCACGGACATCACACCTCTCTATGGCTACACCTTC CASSTDITPLYGYTF
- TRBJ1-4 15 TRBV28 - TGTGCCAGCAGTTTTTTCCGGAGTACTAATGAAAAACTGTTTTTT CASSFFRSTNEKLFF
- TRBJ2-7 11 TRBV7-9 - TGTGCCAGCAGCTCTTACTACGAGCAGTACTTC CASSSYYEQYF
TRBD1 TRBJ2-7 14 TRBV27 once TGTGCCAGCATGCAGGGGGCCTTGTCCTACGAGCAGTACTTC CASMQGALSYEQYF
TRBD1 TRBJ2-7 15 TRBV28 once TGTGCCAGCAGTTTATGGGTGACAGGGGAGGACGAGCAGTACTTC CASSLWVTGEDEQYF
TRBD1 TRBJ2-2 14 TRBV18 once TGTGCCAGCTCACGGGACAGATCCACCGGGGAGCTGTTTTTT CASSRDRSTGELFF
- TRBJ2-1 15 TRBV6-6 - TGTGCCAGCAGTCGGAGTAGAGAGTCCTACAATGAGCAGTTCTTC CASSRSRESYNEQFF
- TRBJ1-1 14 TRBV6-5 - TGTGCCAGCAGGTCAAGACAGGCGAACACTGAAGCTTTCTTT CASRSRQANTEAFF
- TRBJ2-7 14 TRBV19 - TGTGCCAGTAGTATATCAGGGTCCCAGGGCGAGCAGTACTTC CASSISGSQGEQYF
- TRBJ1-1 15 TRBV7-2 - TGTGCCAGCAGCTCCCAGGGAACGGTTATCACTGAAGCTTTCTTT CASSSQGTVITEAFF
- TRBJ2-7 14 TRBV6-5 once TGTGCCAGCAGTTACTCTGGCAGGTTATACGAGCAGTACTTC CASSYSGRLYEQYF